This T cell receptor (beta chain) was recorded in a study of blood T cell repertoires in COVID-19. Study context: PBMCs, B-cell-depleted T cells, or T cells provided the cDNA or gDNA that made up the material.

Assay used: immunoSEQ multiplex PCR; TCRdb lists only in-frame clones, some missing. Of 300,000 to 500,000 clones listed, more than 75% are singletons. Unmatched junction bases numbered 5, after V lost 6 bases and J lost 3 bases. CDR1 MNHEY and CDR2 SVGAGI come from the germline V gene. CDR3 length equals 14 residues. Participants were aged roughly 18 to 100 years from about two dozen US areas. Each participant's cohort was designated according to participant-reported clinical history. The chain has TRBV6-5 and TRBJ1-1; TRBD1 aligns across 9 bases. Sequencing was carried out using PBMCs or T cells enriched from blood (not recorded which). This TCR was recovered from a woman aged 25 to 39 with acute COVID-19. DNA of the CDR3: TGTGCCAGCAGCGCAAGACAGGGGGACACTGAAGCTTTCTTT. Encoded protein: CASSARQGDTEAFF.